The rows below give T cell receptor beta chains drawn from one sample of a study of CD8 T cells in ankylosing spondylitis. TCRdb ran MiXCR on the 5' RACE reads and lists one entry per CDR3 protein. The table includes about 420,000 distinct CDR3 sequences, 20% to 25% detected once. Sequenced: blood, either unsorted or a sorted T cell fraction (not recorded which). All receptors come from a male donor with ankylosing spondylitis. CDR3s include the opening cysteine and the closing phenylalanine or tryptophan. The order of the fields is V gene, J gene, D gene, clone size, CDR3 protein, CDR3 DNA. A D gene is named only where the DNA matches it firmly. Clone size is shown for a subset of rows, as once, few, many or a class of expanded clone.

TRBV25-1	TRBJ2-3	NA	NA	CASSEWKQISTDTQYF	TGTGCCAGCAGTGAATGGAAGCAAATCAGCACAGATACGCAGTATTTT
TRBV28	TRBJ2-7	TRBD2	NA	CASRVLAGARGEQYF	TGTGCCAGCAGGGTACTAGCGGGGGCAAGGGGGGAGCAGTACTTC
TRBV14	TRBJ1-2	NA	NA	CASSQGADYGYTF	TGTGCCAGCAGCCAGGGGGCAGACTATGGCTACACCTTC
TRBV4-3	TRBJ2-7	TRBD2	NA	CASSQELAGGPPYEQYF	TGCGCCAGCAGCCAAGAGCTAGCGGGAGGGCCCCCCTACGAGCAGTACTTC
TRBV27	TRBJ1-5	NA	few	CASSSTGDYQPQHF	TGTGCCAGCAGTTCGACAGGAGATTATCAGCCCCAGCATTTT
TRBV10-3	TRBJ1-5	NA	NA	CAISYGENQPQHF	TGTGCCATCAGTTATGGGGAAAATCAGCCCCAGCATTTT
TRBV12-3/TRBV12-4	TRBJ1-1	NA	many	CASSGQDSEAFF	TGTGCCAGCAGTGGTCAGGACTCTGAAGCTTTCTTT
TRBV10-3	TRBJ2-1	NA	many	CAISESLGVSLHNEQFF	TGTGCCATCAGTGAGTCGCTGGGAGTTAGTCTTCACAATGAGCAGTTCTTC
TRBV11-1	TRBJ2-7	TRBD2	NA	CASSLGTSGDYEQYF	TGTGCCAGCAGCTTAGGGACTAGCGGGGACTACGAGCAGTACTTC
TRBV29-1	TRBJ2-3	NA	NA	CSVRRGDTDTQYF	TGCAGCGTTCGTCGCGGAGACACAGATACGCAGTATTTT
TRBV5-1	TRBJ2-7	TRBD1	many	CASSLLRQGIHEQYF	TGCGCCAGCAGCTTGCTTAGACAGGGTATCCACGAGCAGTACTTC
TRBV4-1	TRBJ2-2	NA	few	CASSQAPPSSSGNWPGELFF	TGCGCCAGCAGCCAAGCCCCACCCTCAAGTAGCGGAAATTGGCCCGGGGAGCTGTTTTTT
TRBV30	TRBJ2-5	NA	few	CARSQGPQETQYF	TGTGCCAGGTCACAGGGACCCCAAGAGACCCAGTACTTC
TRBV24-1	TRBJ2-6	NA	NA	CATSASFGANVLTF	TGTGCCACCTCTGCTAGCTTTGGGGCCAACGTCCTGACTTTC
TRBV20-1	TRBJ2-1	NA	few	CSSPAPSYNEQFF	TGCAGTTCCCCCGCGCCCTCCTACAATGAGCAGTTCTTC
TRBV5-1	TRBJ1-1	NA	few	CASSLDRSPRLEFEAFF	TGCGCCAGCAGCTTGGATCGCTCCCCCAGGCTCGAGTTTGAAGCTTTCTTT
TRBV6-1	TRBJ1-1	NA	NA	CASRRGANTEAFF	TGTGCCAGCCGTAGGGGGGCGAACACTGAAGCTTTCTTT
TRBV7-2	TRBJ1-4	NA	NA	CASSLEQNEKLFF	TGTGCCAGCAGCTTGGAACAAAATGAAAAACTGTTTTTT
TRBV24-1	TRBJ2-3	TRBD2	few	CATSDFSPTSVLGDTQYF	TGTGCCACCAGTGATTTTTCTCCCACTAGCGTCCTTGGGGATACGCAGTATTTT
TRBV6-5	TRBJ2-5	TRBD1	NA	CASSYGGQGQETQYF	TGTGCCAGCAGTTACGGGGGACAGGGCCAAGAGACCCAGTACTTC
TRBV4-1	TRBJ1-4	NA	many	CASNREPVRGEKLFF	TGCGCCAGCAACCGGGAGCCAGTAAGGGGTGAAAAACTGTTTTTT
TRBV7-8	TRBJ2-5	TRBD2	NA	CASSPRLAGGLETQYF	TGTGCCAGCAGCCCCAGACTAGCGGGAGGATTGGAGACCCAGTACTTC
TRBV12-3/TRBV12-4	TRBJ2-1	NA	few	CASSADSLRGNEQFF	TGTGCCAGCAGCGCGGACAGTCTAAGAGGGAATGAGCAGTTCTTC
TRBV10-3	TRBJ2-7	TRBD1	few	CAIRTGTGAPYEQYF	TGTGCCATCAGGACAGGGACAGGGGCCCCCTACGAGCAGTACTTC